These 29 T cell receptor beta chains share one sample of origin, sequenced in a study of shared clonotypes between healthy human individuals. The table came from immunoSEQ multiplex PCR; TCRdb's copy has only in-frame clones and leaves some out. Among 2,100,000 or so clones listed, about 94% were seen once. Input material: naive CD4+ T cells sorted from blood. The subset denotes: CD45RA+ positively selected. The receptors were sampled from a man younger than 30 in good health.

The chain links TRBV30 to TRBJ2-7; a possible D gene is TRBD2 (5 bases). The germline V gene has CDR1 GTSNPN and CDR2 SVGIG (reference sequence). The CDR3 spans 14 residues. Trimming took 5 bases from V and 0 from J, leaving 14 bases between them. CDR3 amino acids: CAWEGRPSSYEQYF. The CDR3 nucleotides are TGTGCCTGGGAGGGCAGACCGAGCTCCTACGAGCAGTACTTC.

The V gene is TRBV14, the J gene TRBJ2-5; D unresolved. V was shortened by 3 bases and J by 1 base, with 9 bases between the two germline ends. The CDR3 consists of 14 residues. Germline V gene sequence: CDR1 SGHDN, CDR2 FVKESK. The CDR3 loop reads CASSHLRSQETQYF. CDR3 coding DNA: TGTGCCAGCAGCCACCTTCGGTCCCAAGAGACCCAGTACTTC.

The V and J genes are TRBV7-2 and TRBJ2-7; TRBD1 agrees at 8 bases. The CDR3 extends over 12 amino acids. V was clipped by 9 bases and J by 6 bases; unmatched bases: 7. Germline CDR1 is SGHTA and CDR2 is FQGNSA. The CDR3 DNA is TGTGCCAGTCGACAGGGGATTTCCGAGCAGTACTTC. Amino acid sequence: CASRQGISEQYF.

The rearrangement uses TRBV9 and TRBJ1-5; a possible D gene is TRBD1 (6 bases). The CDR3 covers 14 residues. CDR1 and CDR2 (germline): SGDLS, YYNGEE. The V end was cut by 0 bases, the J end by 10 bases, with 14 bases between. The CDR3 spells CASSVGGRGSPQHF. The CDR3 DNA reads TGTGCCAGCAGCGTAGGGGGCAGGGGTAGCCCCCAGCATTTT. The full variable domain, completed using reference TRBV9 and TRBJ1-5, is DSGVTQTPKHLITATGQRVTLRCSPRSGDLSVYWYQQSLDQGLQFLIQYYNGEERAKGNILERFSAQQFPDLHSELNLSSLELGDSALYFCASSVGGRGSPQHFGDGTRLSIL.

The gene calls are TRBV5-6 and TRBJ2-7; D is unresolved. Germline V gene lookup returns CDR1 SGHDT and CDR2 YYEEEE. The CDR3 loop spans 15 amino acids. The V and J ends lost 0 bases and 0 bases respectively, with 10 bases between them. The DNA for the CDR3 is TGTGCCAGCAGCTTGGGGGCGGAAAGCTCCTACGAGCAGTACTTC. It translates to CASSLGAESSYEQYF.

J is TRBJ1-4 and V is TRBV27; no definite D call. The CDR3 runs 13 residues. V was cut by 6 bases and J by 8 bases, with 13 bases left in between. The V gene's germline CDR1 is MNHEY and CDR2 SMNVEV (reference sequence). CDR3 residues: CASRAARAEKLFF. CDR3 coding DNA: TGTGCCAGCAGAGCCGCTAGGGCGGAAAAACTGTTTTTT.

This chain joins TRBV2 and TRBJ1-5; D unresolved. With 7 bases removed from V and 4 bases from J, the gap between germline ends came to 11 bases. This CDR3 region has 13 residues. The germline gives CDR1 SNHLY, CDR2 FYNNEI. CDR3 loop: CASTQAGNQPQHF. The CDR3 DNA reads TGTGCCAGCACCCAGGCCGGGAATCAGCCCCAGCATTTT.

Comment on this clone: This sample includes further DNA sequences coding for the same CDR3. The chain combines TRBV7-6 with TRBJ1-2; TRBD1 agrees at 8 bases. V gave up 5 bases and J gave up 5 bases; unmatched junction bases: 4. Germline CDR1 reads SGHVS; CDR2 reads FNYEAQ. The CDR3 runs to 13 residues. DNA for the CDR3: TGTGCCAGCAGCCCCGGGACAGGATATGGCTACACCTTC. Encoded protein: CASSPGTGYGYTF.

This chain uses TRBV19 with TRBJ2-7; either TRBD1 or TRBD2 may supply D (5 bases each). Germline values: CDR1 LNHDA, CDR2 SQIVND (reference sequence). Trimming pared 5 bases from V and 0 bases from J, leaving 14 bases between. This CDR3 is built from 15 residues. The CDR3, as DNA: TGTGCCAGTAGTCTTCTCGGGACGCGCTCCTACGAGCAGTACTTC. This sequence encodes CASSLLGTRSYEQYF.

The chain carries TRBV28 and TRBJ1-5; D uncertain. V was pared by 2 bases and J by 0 bases, with 5 bases between. This CDR3 has 14 amino acids. Germline CDR1 reads MDHEN; CDR2 reads SYDVKM. CDR3 nucleotides: TGTGCCAGCAGTTTAGGGATTAGCAATCAGCCCCAGCATTTT. Translating it yields CASSLGISNQPQHF.

V usage is TRBV29-1 and J usage is TRBJ1-3; a weak D match, TRBD1 (6 bases). Germline lookup yields CDR1 SQVTM and CDR2 ANQGSEA. The V end was cut by 4 bases, the J end by 0 bases, with 10 bases between. CDR3 length: 14 amino acids. In nucleotides, the CDR3 is TGCAGCGTTGGTACAGGGCGCTCTGGAAACACCATATATTTT. Translation gives CSVGTGRSGNTIYF.

Turning to this clone: Additional DNA sequences in this sample encode the identical CDR3. This chain connects TRBV7-2 to TRBJ2-5, with D possibly matching TRBD2 (6 bases). Germline CDR1 reads SGHTA; CDR2 reads FQGNSA. The CDR3 totals 15 residues. Trimming removed 1 base from V and 4 bases from J, with 13 bases in between. DNA of the CDR3: TGTGCCAGCAGCTTAGGGTCGACTAGTTCAGAGACCCAGTACTTC. It translates to CASSLGSTSSETQYF.

J is TRBJ2-7 and V is TRBV4-1; D not resolved. CDR1 is MGHRA and CDR2 is YSYEKL in the germline V gene. V lost 3 bases, J lost 7 bases, and 16 bases lay in between. The CDR3 extends over 14 amino acids. The CDR3 is CASSHGASPREQYF. The CDR3, as DNA: TGCGCCAGCAGCCATGGTGCGTCGCCTAGGGAGCAGTACTTC.

V is TRBV4-1 and J is TRBJ2-1; 12 bases are a match to TRBD2. Trimming at V came to 0 bases and at J to 0 bases, leaving 9 bases not matched to a gene. Germline values: CDR1 MGHRA, CDR2 YSYEKL. CDR3 length: 20 amino acids. As DNA, the CDR3 is TGCGCCAGCAGCCAAGATAGTTTAACTAGCGGGGGGAGCTCCTACAATGAGCAGTTCTTC. It codes for CASSQDSLTSGGSSYNEQFF.

This clone appeared once. The J gene is TRBJ1-2, the V gene TRBV18, with 9 bases matching TRBD1. Germline V gives CDR1 KGHSH, CDR2 LQKENI. The CDR3 runs to 15 residues. The V segment lost 2 bases and the J segment 2 bases; nucleotides outside the gene matches: 3. This CDR3 is CASSPMTGGNYGYTF. The CDR3 nucleotides read TGTGCCAGCTCACCAATGACAGGGGGGAACTATGGCTACACCTTC. The whole variable domain, filled in from reference TRBV18 and TRBJ1-2, reads NAGVMQNPRHLVRRRGQEARLRCSPMKGHSHVYWYRQLPEEGLKFMVYLQKENIIDESGMPKERFSAEFPKEGPSILRIQQVVRGDSAAYFCASSPMTGGNYGYTFGSGTRLTVV.

In its sample, this clone was seen once. V is TRBV15 and J is TRBJ1-2; no firm D call. The germline V gene has CDR1 LNHNV and CDR2 YYDKDF (reference sequence). This CDR3 comprises 15 residues. Between the trimmed V and J ends, which lost 0 bases and 6 bases, there was a span of 14 bases. CDR3 DNA: TGTGCCACCAGCAGAGATCGCCGGACCGAGAATGGCTACACCTTC. Translating it yields CATSRDRRTENGYTF.

The genes are TRBV7-9 and TRBJ1-1; 8 bases align to TRBD1. The CDR3 is 16 residues long. Germline CDR1 SEHNR, CDR2 FQNEAQ (reference sequence). Trimming took 7 bases from V and 0 from J; bases not matched to a gene: 10. The CDR3, as DNA: TGTGCCAGCACACCCCGGAGGGACAGGATGAACACTGAAGCTTTCTTT. Translated: CASTPRRDRMNTEAFF.

The CDR3 DNA sequence: TGTGCCAGTAGGACAGGGGTCGAAGGAAACACCATATATTTT. This encodes CASRTGVEGNTIYF. The rearrangement joins TRBV19 to TRBJ1-3, with TRBD1 matching 8 bases. Germline CDR1 and CDR2: LNHDA and SQIVND (reference sequence). V gave up 6 bases and J gave up 4 bases; unmatched junction bases: 5. The CDR3 spans 14 residues.

This clone appeared a single time. The V call is TRBV6-5, the J call TRBJ1-4, with D maybe TRBD1 (6 bases). V lost 6 bases and J lost 8, with 16 bases in between. Germline CDR1 and CDR2: MNHEY and SVGAGI. The CDR3 covers 14 residues. Written as DNA, the CDR3 is TGTGCCAGCAGACCCGATGGGGGCACCGAAAAACTGTTTTTT. This gives the protein CASRPDGGTEKLFF.

A note on this clone: Other DNA sequences in this specimen translate into the identical CDR3. The CDR3 bases are TGTGCCAGCAGTTACTCAGGGCGGGGCTCCTACGAGCAGTACTTC. The encoded protein is CASSYSGRGSYEQYF. This chain links TRBV6-5 with TRBJ2-7; possible D gene TRBD2, 6 bases. Trimming left V 0 bases short and J 0 bases short, with 9 bases between. Germline V gene data show CDR1 as MNHEY and CDR2 as SVGAGI. The CDR3 is made up of 15 amino acids.

In this sample, this clone turned up once. The chain employs TRBV7-2 and TRBJ2-7, with TRBD2 as a possible D gene (7 bases). The CDR3 sequence is 14 residues long. Per the germline V gene, CDR1 is SGHTA and CDR2 is FQGNSA. V shed 5 bases and J shed 7 bases, with 18 bases lying between them. This CDR3 reads CASSLITRGGEQYF. CDR3 nucleotides: TGTGCCAGCAGCCTAATCACCAGGGGAGGGGAGCAGTACTTC.

Only one count was recorded for this clone. The rearrangement joins TRBV10-3 to TRBJ2-2; D ambiguous. Trimming removed 3 bases at V and 8 bases at J, with 4 bases between. Germline CDR1 is ENHRY and CDR2 is SYGVKD. The CDR3 sequence is 11 residues long. The CDR3 DNA follows: TGTGCCATCAGTGATGTGGGGGAGCTGTTTTTT. Amino acid sequence: CAISDVGELFF.

Remarks on this clone: This likely comes from a read error, as the CDR3 has no conserved phenylalanine or tryptophan at its end. V is TRBV29-1 and J is TRBJ1-2, with TRBD1 as a possible D gene (5 bases). Germline-derived CDR1 and CDR2 are SQVTM and ANQGSEA. The V end lost 0 bases, the J end lost 2 bases, and 16 bases lay between the germline ends. The CDR3 runs to 16 residues. CDR3 protein: CSVEDTTRDVNYGYTS. The CDR3 coding sequence is TGCAGCGTTGAAGACACCACCAGGGACGTCAACTATGGCTACACCTCC.

The chain couples TRBV2 to TRBJ2-1; D possibly matches TRBD1 or TRBD2 (5 bases each). V was pared by 6 bases and J by 6 bases, with 12 bases between. This CDR3 spans 13 amino acids. The germline V gene encodes CDR1 SNHLY and CDR2 FYNNEI. CDR3 coding DNA: TGTGCCAGCAGGGCGGCAGGGAGCAATGAGCAGTTCTTC. Protein sequence: CASRAAGSNEQFF. The full variable domain, its missing parts supplied by reference TRBV2 and TRBJ2-1, is EPEVTQTPSHQVTQMGQEVILRCVPISNHLYFYWYRQILGQKVEFLVSFYNNEISEKSEIFDDQFSVERPDGSNFTLKIRSTKLEDSAMYFCASRAAGSNEQFFGPGTRLTVL.

Concerning this clone itself: The junction and the germline gene differ at one end; a read error may be behind it. The rearrangement uses TRBV6-6 and TRBJ1-3, with 11 nucleotides matching TRBD1. The CDR3 is made up of 13 amino acids. Germline-derived CDR1 and CDR2 are MNHNY and SVGAGI (reference sequence). CDR3 DNA sequence: TGTGCCAGCAGTCCCTACACAGGGGACAGGGGGGATTTT. This gives the protein CASSPYTGDRGDF.

CDR3 sequence (DNA): TGTGCCAGCAGTGAATATCTCCAGATTGGGATAGTGCAGTACTTC. It specifies CASSEYLQIGIVQYF. The rearrangement links TRBV25-1 to TRBJ2-7, with unresolved D. CDR1 MGHDK and CDR2 SYGVNS come from the germline V gene. The CDR3 is 15 residues long. Trimming pared 0 bases from V and 9 bases from J, leaving 18 bases between.

V gene TRBV6-6 combines with J gene TRBJ2-6, with D uncertain. V gave up 2 bases and J gave up 0 bases, with 5 bases separating them. CDR3 size: 15 residues. Germline CDR1 MNHNY, CDR2 SVGAGI (reference sequence). CDR3 amino acids: CASSYGSSGANVLTF. For the CDR3, the DNA is TGTGCCAGCAGTTACGGTAGCTCTGGGGCCAACGTCCTGACTTTC.

J is TRBJ2-2 and V is TRBV7-9; a possible D gene is TRBD2 (5 bases). V shed 5 bases and J shed 4 bases, with 20 bases lying between them. CDR3 length: 17 residues. Germline V CDR1 and CDR2: SEHNR, FQNEAQ (reference sequence). In DNA form, the CDR3 reads TGTGCCAGCAGCCCCGAGGTGGGGTATGGGAGCACCGGGGAGCTGTTTTTT. Translated, it gives CASSPEVGYGSTGELFF.

The V and J genes are TRBV6-5 and TRBJ2-1; D is unresolved. CDR3 size: 16 residues. The germline V and J ends were trimmed by 0 bases and 3 bases, with 12 bases remaining between them. Germline V gene sequence: CDR1 MNHEY, CDR2 SVGAGI. DNA of the CDR3: TGTGCCAGCAGTTACTCTGGGGTCAATCGCTACAATGAGCAGTTCTTC. Translation gives CASSYSGVNRYNEQFF.